These T cell receptor beta chains were read from a single sample in a study of blood T cells in healthy people across ages. TCRdb used MiXCR to reprocess the 5' RACE reads, holding one entry per CDR3 protein. The table lists more than 650,000 distinct CDR3 sequences, 20% to 25% of them singletons. The source material was blood. Every receptor here comes from a man between 65 and 85 years old in good health. Each CDR3 is given with its conserved first and last residue. The order of the fields is V gene, CDR3 length, clone size, J gene, D gene, CDR3 protein, CDR3 DNA. The D gene is left open where the match is weak. Only part of the rows carry a size: once, few, many, or a class if the clone is expanded.

>TRBV11-2|15|.|TRBJ2-5|.
CASSLVLDSPFQQYF
TGTGCCAGCAGCTTAGTGCTAGATTCCCCGTTTCAGCAGTACTTC
>TRBV5-1|15|few|TRBJ2-3|.
CASSFNERNTDTQYF
TGCGCCAGCAGCTTTAACGAGCGGAACACAGATACGCAGTATTTT
>TRBV24-1|14|.|TRBJ2-1|.
CATSDPSLYNEQFF
TGTGCCACCAGTGACCCAAGCTTGTACAATGAGCAGTTCTTC
>TRBV4-3|16|few|TRBJ2-4|TRBD2
CASSRGLAGGLNIQYF
TGCGCCAGCAGCCGCGGACTAGCGGGAGGTCTGAACATTCAGTACTTC
>TRBV12-3/TRBV12-4|13|.|TRBJ2-2|TRBD1
CASNPDRVGELFF
TGTGCCAGCAACCCGGACAGGGTGGGGGAGCTGTTTTTT
>TRBV3-1|14|few|TRBJ1-2|.
CAGSQDIRNYGYTF
TGTGCCGGCAGCCAAGATATCCGAAACTATGGCTACACCTTC
>TRBV12-3/TRBV12-4|15|.|TRBJ2-7|TRBD1
CASSPGQGAWYEQYF
TGTGCCAGCAGTCCGGGACAGGGGGCGTGGTACGAGCAGTACTTC
>TRBV12-3/TRBV12-4|17|.|TRBJ1-3|TRBD1
CASRTFRQGSSGNTIYF
TGTGCCAGCAGGACCTTCCGACAGGGGAGCTCTGGAAACACCATATATTTT
>TRBV5-1|14|.|TRBJ2-5|.
CASSNRQAEETQYF
TGCGCCAGCAGCAATCGTCAAGCGGAAGAGACCCAGTACTTC
>TRBV5-1|14|few|TRBJ1-2|.
CASSLVTANDGYTF
TGCGCCAGCAGCTTGGTTACTGCCAATGATGGCTACACCTTC
>TRBV11-2|17|many|TRBJ2-1|.
CASSRRQARILYNEQFF
TGTGCCAGCAGCAGGAGACAGGCTAGGATCCTCTACAATGAGCAGTTCTTC
>TRBV5-1|15|few|TRBJ1-2|TRBD1
CASSFGDSPNYGYTF
TGCGCCAGCAGCTTTGGGGACAGCCCTAACTATGGCTACACCTTC
>TRBV10-3|15|.|TRBJ1-1|TRBD1
CAIRGTGGMNTEAFF
TGTGCCATCAGGGGGACAGGGGGCATGAACACTGAAGCTTTCTTT
>TRBV4-3|16|.|TRBJ2-3|.
CASSQDATGVGDTQYF
TGCGCCAGCAGCCAAGATGCGACGGGAGTTGGGGATACGCAGTATTTT
>TRBV27|14|.|TRBJ2-3|TRBD2
CASWGGRKVNTQYF
TGTGCCAGCTGGGGCGGGAGGAAGGTGAATACGCAGTATTTT
>TRBV29-1|13|few|TRBJ1-1|TRBD1
CSVGLGQGLEAFF
TGCAGCGTTGGGCTGGGACAGGGCCTTGAAGCTTTCTTT
>TRBV3-1|16|.|TRBJ2-5|.
CASSFTQGPSQETQYF
TGTGCCAGCAGCTTTACCCAGGGCCCAAGTCAAGAGACCCAGTACTTC
>TRBV7-6|16|.|TRBJ2-3|TRBD2
CASSLALAGWADTQYF
TGTGCCAGCAGCTTAGCGTTAGCGGGTTGGGCAGATACGCAGTATTTT
>TRBV28|14|many|TRBJ2-7|.
CASSPRTGLDEQYF
TGTGCCAGCAGTCCACGTACAGGGCTCGACGAGCAGTACTTC
>TRBV30|15|.|TRBJ2-1|.
CAWAHTETPYNEQFF
TGTGCCTGGGCGCATACCGAGACACCCTACAATGAGCAGTTCTTC
>TRBV18|15|.|TRBJ2-5|TRBD2
CASSPGLAGAETQYF
TGTGCCAGCTCACCCGGACTAGCGGGAGCTGAGACCCAGTACTTC
>TRBV3-1|13|.|TRBJ2-1|.
CATRDQTYNEQFF
TGTGCCACCCGGGACCAAACCTACAATGAGCAGTTCTTC
>TRBV5-1|14|.|TRBJ2-3|.
CASSLAGSGDTQYF
TGCGCCAGCAGCTTGGCAGGGTCCGGAGATACGCAGTATTTT
>TRBV5-1|14|few|TRBJ2-3|.
CASSLGMRADTQYF
TGCGCCAGCAGCTTGGGAATGCGCGCAGATACGCAGTATTTT
>TRBV5-1|16|.|TRBJ2-4|TRBD1
CASSFGTGGVRNIQYF
TGCGCCAGCAGCTTTGGGACAGGGGGCGTCAGAAACATTCAGTACTTC
>TRBV28|16|.|TRBJ2-2|.
CASIPFAGVNTGELFF
TGTGCCAGCATTCCCTTTGCGGGCGTGAACACCGGGGAGCTGTTTTTT
>TRBV27|15|few|TRBJ1-5|.
CASSFSRADNQPQHF
TGTGCCAGCAGTTTCAGCAGGGCGGATAATCAGCCCCAGCATTTT
>TRBV18|13|many|TRBJ1-4|.
CASSPGANEKLFF
TGTGCCAGCAGCCCGGGGGCTAATGAAAAACTGTTTTTT
>TRBV7-2|14|.|TRBJ1-6|.
CASTRQRDNSPLHF
TGTGCCAGCACTCGTCAGAGGGATAATTCACCCCTCCACTTT
>TRBV2|15|few|TRBJ1-4|.
CASSNPDSSDEKLFF
TGTGCCAGCAGTAATCCGGACAGTAGCGATGAAAAACTGTTTTTT
>TRBV11-2|16|few|TRBJ2-7|.
CASSLVSLSGTYEQYF
TGTGCCAGCAGCTTAGTAAGCCTCTCGGGAACCTACGAGCAGTACTTC
>TRBV12-5|15|.|TRBJ2-1|TRBD2
CASGPGTSTYNEQFF
TGTGCTAGTGGCCCTGGGACTAGCACTTACAATGAGCAGTTCTTC
>TRBV12-3/TRBV12-4|16|.|TRBJ1-1|TRBD1
CASRQTGAGMNTEAFF
TGTGCCAGCAGGCAAACAGGGGCAGGGATGAACACTGAAGCTTTCTTT
>TRBV5-5|16|.|TRBJ2-4|.
CASSFGEFLAKNIQYF
TGTGCCAGCAGCTTTGGGGAGTTTCTAGCCAAAAACATTCAGTACTTC
>TRBV27|15|.|TRBJ2-3|.
CASSLMGVNTDTQYF
TGTGCCAGCAGTTTAATGGGGGTCAACACAGATACGCAGTATTTT
>TRBV7-3|13|.|TRBJ2-1|.
CASSSTRDNEQFF
TGTGCCAGCAGCTCAACCCGGGACAATGAGCAGTTCTTC
>TRBV12-3/TRBV12-4|14|.|TRBJ1-4|.
CASSLNREGEKLFF
TGTGCCAGCAGCCTTAACAGGGAGGGGGAAAAACTGTTTTTT
>TRBV11-2|19|.|TRBJ2-2|TRBD2
CASSLVVLVGLQNTGELFF
TGTGCCAGCAGCTTAGTTGTTTTGGTGGGACTACAGAACACCGGGGAGCTGTTTTTT
>TRBV20-1|15|.|TRBJ2-1|TRBD2
CSGNFLAGRHNEQFF
TGCAGTGGAAATTTCCTAGCGGGGCGGCACAATGAGCAGTTCTTC
>TRBV28|15|.|TRBJ2-3|TRBD2
CASSLASGGQNTQYF
TGTGCCAGCAGTTTAGCTAGCGGGGGCCAGAATACGCAGTATTTT
>TRBV7-7|14|.|TRBJ2-2|.
CASSPGWGTGELFF
TGTGCCAGCAGCCCAGGGTGGGGCACCGGGGAGCTGTTTTTT
>TRBV15|15|.|TRBJ1-5|.
CATSRDRGGVQPQHF
TGTGCCACCAGCAGAGATAGAGGAGGGGTTCAGCCCCAGCATTTT
>TRBV5-5|19|.|TRBJ2-1|TRBD2
CASSLGSGGPYSSYNEQFF
TGTGCCAGCAGCTTGGGCAGCGGGGGTCCATATAGCTCCTACAATGAGCAGTTCTTC
>TRBV19|13|few|TRBJ1-1|.
CASSIYGYTEAFF
TGTGCCAGTAGTATTTACGGATACACTGAGGCTTTCTTT
>TRBV20-1|15|few|TRBJ2-1|.
CSARGKGRLRGEQFF
TGCAGTGCTAGAGGCAAGGGACGCCTGCGGGGTGAGCAGTTCTTC
>TRBV20-1|12|few|TRBJ2-1|TRBD2
CSARTSGRVSGF
TGCAGTGCGAGGACTAGCGGGAGAGTGTCTGGGTTC
>TRBV6-8|17|.|TRBJ2-7|.
CASSYSKSPRQSYEQYF
TGTGCCAGCAGTTACTCTAAATCGCCGAGACAGTCCTACGAGCAGTACTTC
>TRBV7-2|15|few|TRBJ1-1|TRBD1
CASSVRQGTNTEAFF
TGTGCCAGCAGCGTAAGACAGGGGACGAACACTGAAGCTTTCTTT
>TRBV2|15|.|TRBJ2-1|.
CASSDLQRTHNEQFF
TGTGCCAGCAGTGACCTTCAGCGGACTCACAATGAGCAGTTCTTC
>TRBV4-3|16|.|TRBJ2-3|TRBD1
CASSQVGTGGLDTQYF
TGCGCCAGCAGCCAGGTCGGGACAGGGGGTCTGGATACGCAGTATTTT
>TRBV7-2|17|.|TRBJ2-6|.
CASSQRLQGAGANVLTF
TGTGCCAGCAGCCAGCGACTACAGGGTGCCGGGGCCAACGTCCTGACTTTC
>TRBV6-2/TRBV6-3|14|.|TRBJ2-1|.
CASSYSVGRNEQFF
TGTGCCAGCAGTTACTCCGTAGGGAGGAATGAGCAGTTCTTC
>TRBV5-1|15|.|TRBJ2-7|TRBD1
CASSFGQGWISEQYF
TGCGCCAGTAGCTTCGGACAGGGGTGGATTTCCGAGCAGTACTTC
>TRBV5-1|16|many|TRBJ2-7|TRBD1
CASSLAEGTATYEQYF
TGCGCCAGCAGCTTGGCCGAAGGGACAGCTACCTACGAGCAGTACTTC